The 13 T cell receptor beta chains below come from one sample, sequenced in a study of human T cells and chemical hapten exposure. Time point reported: pre-sensitization, week 0. Stated treatment: therapeutic diphenylcyclopropenone sensitization with weekly scalp DPC. Via MiXCR, TCRdb re-called the RACE reads, giving one row per CDR3 protein. This table holds a few hundred thousand distinct CDR3 sequences, about 5.4% found once. Sequencing used whole blood, obtained in connection with sensitization to the hapten diphenylcyclopropenone (DPC). The receptors were gathered from a woman aged 18-35 years with alopecia areata. Some clones in this sample may be carry-over from other donors' samples.

In this sample, this clonotype turned up many times. This rearrangement joins TRBV7-2 to TRBJ1-5, with no clear D. CDR3 length: 15 residues. V dropped 4 bases and J dropped 7 bases, with 17 bases sitting between them. Germline-derived CDR1 and CDR2 are SGHTA and FQGNSA. The CDR3, as DNA: TGTGCCAGCAGCTCCGGAGGAGGGATGTACCAGCCCCAGCATTTT. It specifies CASSSGGGMYQPQHF. Full variable domain (missing parts from reference TRBV7-2 and TRBJ1-5): GAGVSQSPSNKVTEKGKDVELRCDPISGHTALYWYRQSLGQGLEFLIYFQGNSAPDKSGLPSDRFSAERTGGSVSTLTIQRTQQEDSAVYLCASSSGGGMYQPQHFGDGTRLSIL.

This clonotype came up a few times. The chain carries TRBV6-5 and TRBJ2-1; TRBD1 matches 9 bases. Germline loops: CDR1 MNHEY, CDR2 SVGAGI. V lost 2 bases and J lost 5; bases outside the gene matches: 7. The CDR3 is 16 residues long. The CDR3 spells CASSYILGTGNNEQFF. The CDR3 DNA is TGTGCCAGCAGTTACATTCTCGGGACAGGGAACAATGAGCAGTTCTTC.

This clonotype was seen a handful of times. DNA for the CDR3: TGCAGTGCTAGTCCCCCAGCGGGGGTAACCTACGAGCAGTACTTC. As protein: CSASPPAGVTYEQYF. The chain joins TRBV20-1 to TRBJ2-7; the match to TRBD2 covers 8 bases. The CDR3 is 15 residues long. Germline CDR1 is DFQATT and CDR2 is SNEGSKA (reference sequence). V lost 3 bases and J lost 2; bases outside the gene matches: 9.

The chain couples TRBV29-1 to TRBJ1-2; possibly TRBD1 for D (6 bases). The germline CDR1 and CDR2 sequences are SQVTM and ANQGSEA. This CDR3 is 13 amino acids long. Deletions cut 1 base from V and 1 base from J, with 7 bases between. In DNA form, the CDR3 reads TGCAGCGTTGAAGGAGGGGGTAACTATGGCTACACCTTC. Protein: CSVEGGGNYGYTF.

This clonotype was observed many times. The rearrangement joins TRBV10-3 to TRBJ2-6; tentative D call: TRBD1 (6 bases). V was clipped by 6 bases and J by 4 bases, with 22 bases between them. The CDR3 sequence is 18 residues long. The germline CDR1 and CDR2 sequences are ENHRY and SYGVKD. CDR3 bases: TGTGCCATCAGCCCGGACAGCCCGACCTCTACAGGGGCCAACGTCCTGACTTTC. Translated, it gives CAISPDSPTSTGANVLTF.

The chain's CDR3 is CASSRSLRGRNYGYTF. CDR3 bases: TGTGCCAGCAGCCGGAGTCTAAGGGGGAGGAACTATGGCTACACCTTC. The chain employs TRBV7-9 and TRBJ1-2; possible D gene TRBD1, 6 bases. V gave up 5 bases and J gave up 2 bases, with 18 bases separating them. The CDR3 is 16 residues long. From germline, CDR1 is SEHNR and CDR2 FQNEAQ (reference sequence).

Only a few counts were recorded for this clonotype. The chain carries TRBV2 and TRBJ1-1, with TRBD1 matching over 8 bases. Germline CDR1 SNHLY, CDR2 FYNNEI. The CDR3 has 17 residues. The V segment lost 8 bases and the J segment 0 bases; nucleotides outside the gene matches: 14. CDR3 sequence (DNA): TGTGCCAGCCGCATAAGGGGACAGGAGAAGGTGAACACTGAAGCTTTCTTT. This sequence encodes CASRIRGQEKVNTEAFF.

This clonotype was counted at least ten times. This chain uses TRBV7-6 with TRBJ1-1, with TRBD1 as a possible D gene (5 bases). Germline V lookup: CDR1 SGHVS, CDR2 FNYEAQ. The CDR3 sequence is 15 residues long. Trimming took 5 bases from V and 3 from J, leaving 16 bases between them. CDR3 amino acids: CASSGRHPGDTEAFF. CDR3 bases: TGTGCCAGCAGCGGTAGACACCCGGGGGACACTGAAGCTTTCTTT.

V is TRBV13 and J is TRBJ2-7; D gene ambiguous. Trimming left V 5 bases short and J 4 bases short, with 21 bases between. Germline-derived CDR1 and CDR2 are PRHDT and FYEKMQ (reference sequence). This CDR3 is built from 16 residues. The CDR3 sequence: CASSTTFGANLYEQYF. CDR3 bases: TGTGCCAGCAGCACCACCTTCGGAGCAAACCTTTACGAGCAGTACTTC.

The CDR3 region is CASSTAGSNYEQYF. The CDR3 DNA reads as TGTGCCAGCAGCACCGCCGGGTCAAACTACGAGCAGTACTTC. The chain links TRBV6-6 to TRBJ2-7, with no clear D. V gave up 6 bases and J gave up 3 bases, with 15 bases separating them. Looked up from germline, CDR1 is MNHNY and CDR2 is SVGAGI (reference sequence). CDR3 length equals 14 residues.

The chain links TRBV18 to TRBJ1-1, with 12 bases identical to TRBD1. J lost 3 bases, V lost 2 bases, and 4 bases had no gene match. The CDR3 is made up of 16 amino acids. From germline, CDR1 is KGHSH and CDR2 LQKENI. The DNA of the CDR3 is TGTGCCAGCTCACCAGGGACAGGGGGCGTTTACACTGAAGCTTTCTTT. This translates into CASSPGTGGVYTEAFF. Full variable domain (missing parts from reference TRBV18 and TRBJ1-1): NAGVMQNPRHLVRRRGQEARLRCSPMKGHSHVYWYRQLPEEGLKFMVYLQKENIIDESGMPKERFSAEFPKEGPSILRIQQVVRGDSAAYFCASSPGTGGVYTEAFFGQGTRLTVV.

V usage is TRBV6-5 and J usage is TRBJ1-1, with a possible D match to TRBD1 (6 bases). CDR3 length: 16 amino acids. Germline CDR1 and CDR2: MNHEY and SVGAGI. V lost 6 bases and J 6 bases, leaving 23 bases between the germline ends. The CDR3 spells CASRPAQGMNRAEAFF. CDR3 nucleotide sequence: TGTGCCAGCAGGCCCGCACAGGGTATGAACAGGGCTGAAGCTTTCTTT.

V usage is TRBV24-1 and J usage is TRBJ1-1, with 7 bases aligning to TRBD1. The trim removed 3 bases at V and 7 bases at J, leaving 10 bases unmatched. CDR1 is KGHDR and CDR2 is SFDVKD in the germline V gene. The CDR3 has 15 residues. In DNA, the CDR3 is TGTGCCACCAGTGATGGTAGCGGGACAGCTATTGAAGCTTTCTTT. This encodes CATSDGSGTAIEAFF.